This TCR beta chain was documented in a study of cytomegalovirus exposure and HLA in healthy donors. In its sample, this clone was seen a few times. Other DNA sequences of this sample code for an identical CDR3. V lost 5 bases to trimming and J lost 1 base, with 8 bases between them. The CDR3 runs to 13 residues. Germline CDR1 reads KGHSH; CDR2 reads LQKENI. Clones were sequenced by immunoSEQ multiplex PCR, and TCRdb holds only the in-frame ones, with some missing. Found here are fewer than 400,000 clones, approximately 88% of them singletons; the top ten hold approximately 0.95%. V is TRBV18 and J is TRBJ1-1; tentatively, D is TRBD1 (6 bases). The receptor was isolated from a man younger than 45 in good health and CMV-seronegative. Sequencing used PBMCs. The CDR3 nucleotides read TGTGCCAGCTCAGTACAGGGGAACACTGAAGCTTTCTTT. Translating gives CASSVQGNTEAFF.